This T cell receptor (beta chain) was sequenced during a study of blood T cell repertoires in COVID-19. The CDR3 is made up of 14 amino acids. Germline values: CDR1 SSHAT, CDR2 FNYEAQ (reference sequence). Methods used by the authors: Amplification with reference gene primers provided the estimates of nucleated cell counts. Data came from immunoSEQ multiplex PCR; TCRdb stores just in-frame clones and leaves some out. Clonal size and the V and J genes are those of that table, whereas D and trimming came from the DNA. The sample carries around 100,000 clones, over 75% recorded once. As regards this clone: A read error may account for a junction end that differs from germline.

The chain links TRBV7-7 to TRBJ2-5; 11 nucleotides agree with TRBD2. The receptor was derived from a human donor in a cohort sampled during active COVID-19. The specimen was peripheral blood. Here the CDR3 reads CASSPGTSGETQYF. The DNA of the CDR3 is TGTGCTAGCAGCCCCGGGACTAGCGGAGAGACCCAGTACTTC.